These 32 T cell receptor beta chains originate from one sample sequenced in a study of shared clonotypes between healthy human individuals. TCRdb keeps only in-frame clones here, not all; method: immunoSEQ multiplex PCR. This sample has fewer than 850,000 clones, with roughly 96% found just once. Selected positively for CCR7 and CD45RO-negative, naive CD8 cells excluded terminally differentiated effector memory CD45RA+ cells. Material: naive CD8+ T cells sorted from blood. These receptors were collected from a man in his thirties or forties in good health.

V is TRBV19 and J is TRBJ1-4; D unclear. CDR1 is LNHDA, CDR2 SQIVND, per germline (reference sequence). The V gene lost 3 bases and the J gene lost 11 bases, with 10 bases spanning the gap. This CDR3 comprises 12 residues. CDR3 amino acids: CASSIGAGKLFF. The CDR3 nucleotides read TGTGCCAGTAGTATCGGTGCGGGGAAACTGTTTTTT.

The rearrangement uses TRBV27 and TRBJ2-5; D unresolved. V lost 6 bases and J lost 3, with 14 bases in between. The V gene's germline CDR1 is MNHEY and CDR2 SMNVEV (reference sequence). The length of the CDR3 is 14 residues. The CDR3 nucleotides are TGTGCCAGCAGCCCATTGGGCGTAAAAGAGACCCAGTACTTC. Its protein is CASSPLGVKETQYF.

The chain recombines TRBV7-9 with TRBJ2-7; no clear D gene. The germline V gene encodes CDR1 SEHNR and CDR2 FQNEAQ (reference sequence). The CDR3 sequence is 13 residues long. Trimming took off 5 bases at V and 0 bases at J, with 8 bases between the two ends. The chain's CDR3 is CASSPSNSYEQYF. The CDR3 DNA sequence: TGTGCCAGCAGCCCTAGTAACTCCTACGAGCAGTACTTC.

The gene calls are TRBV28 and TRBJ1-2; TRBD1 might be the D (6 bases). CDR1 and CDR2 from the germline V gene are MDHEN and SYDVKM. The CDR3 has 17 residues. V lost 5 bases to trimming and J lost 0 bases, with 19 bases between them. This chain's CDR3 is CASSNPPEGVTNYGYTF. For the CDR3, the DNA is TGTGCCAGCAGTAACCCCCCGGAGGGGGTAACTAACTATGGCTACACCTTC.

V and J are TRBV7-9 and TRBJ2-1; D remains ambiguous. Germline CDR1 is SEHNR and CDR2 is FQNEAQ (reference sequence). V lost 5 bases to trimming and J lost 6 bases, with 17 bases between them. This CDR3 comprises 15 residues. The CDR3 is CASSGTLDGTNEQFF. CDR3 coding DNA: TGTGCCAGCAGCGGCACCCTAGACGGAACCAATGAGCAGTTCTTC.

V and J are TRBV5-4 and TRBJ2-7; D is unresolved. The length of the CDR3 is 13 residues. In germline, CDR1 is SGHNT, CDR2 YYREEE (reference sequence). Trimming left V 4 bases short and J 3 bases short, with 11 bases between. CDR3 bases: TGTGCCAGCAGCCTGTCGGGTATCTACGAGCAGTACTTC. It yields the protein CASSLSGIYEQYF. Full variable domain (rest looked up from reference TRBV5-4 and TRBJ2-7): ETGVTQSPTHLIKTRGQQVTLRCSSQSGHNTVSWYQQALGQGPQFIFQYYREEENGRGNFPPRFSGLQFPNYSSELNVNALELDDSALYLCASSLSGIYEQYFGPGTRLTVT.

A single count supports this clone. The J gene is TRBJ2-1, the V gene TRBV5-6, with a possible D match to TRBD1 (6 bases). CDR3 length equals 12 residues. Trimming left V 4 bases short and J 7 bases short, with 9 bases between. CDR1 and CDR2 (germline): SGHDT, YYEEEE. CDR3 nucleotide sequence: TGTGCCAGCAGCGCTACAGGGAATGAGCAGTTCTTC. Translating gives CASSATGNEQFF.

This chain connects TRBV9 to TRBJ1-1; D gene uncertain. The CDR3 runs to 12 residues. The V end was cut by 5 bases, the J end by 1 base, with 6 bases between. CDR1 SGDLS and CDR2 YYNGEE come from the germline V gene. The CDR3 bases are TGTGCCAGCAGTGCCTCGAACACTGAAGCTTTCTTT. Its translation: CASSASNTEAFF.

CDR3 sequence reads: CASRNPGQSTDTQYF. The CDR3 DNA reads TGTGCCAGCAGGAACCCGGGACAGAGCACAGATACGCAGTATTTT. The genes are TRBV7-9 and TRBJ2-3; 7 nucleotides line up with TRBD1. Trimming took 6 bases from V and 0 from J; bases not matched to a gene: 6. This CDR3 has 15 amino acids. Germline assignment: CDR1 SEHNR and CDR2 FQNEAQ (reference sequence).

J is TRBJ2-3 and V is TRBV7-2; 14 bases are shared with TRBD2. The CDR3 is 17 amino acids. The V gene end was trimmed by 5 bases and the J gene end by 6 bases; junction bases not matched to a gene: 10. Germline loops: CDR1 SGHTA, CDR2 FQGNSA. CDR3 sequence reads: CASSPRGLAGVGDTQYF. DNA for the CDR3: TGTGCCAGCAGCCCCCGGGGACTAGCGGGAGTTGGGGATACGCAGTATTTT.

The gene calls are TRBV28 and TRBJ2-7, with TRBD2 matching 11 bases. CDR1 and CDR2 from the germline V gene are MDHEN and SYDVKM. V dropped 8 bases and J dropped 6; count of bases not matched to a gene: 18. The CDR3 consists of 17 residues. The CDR3 nucleotides read TGTGCCAGCGGTAAAAGTCCGGGACTAGCGGTCCTTACCGAGCAGTACTTC. This encodes CASGKSPGLAVLTEQYF. The full variable domain, completed using reference TRBV28 and TRBJ2-7, is DVKVTQSSRYLVKRTGEKVFLECVQDMDHENMFWYRQDPGLGLRLIYFSYDVKMKEKGDIPEGYSVSREKKERFSLILESASTNQTSMYLCASGKSPGLAVLTEQYFGPGTRLTVT.

The chain is built from TRBV7-2 and TRBJ2-7; D might be TRBD2 (5 bases). Trimming stripped 2 bases from V and 3 bases from J, with 14 bases between. Germline loops: CDR1 SGHTA, CDR2 FQGNSA. The length of the CDR3 is 15 residues. CDR3 sequence reads: CASSLTGIAFYEQYF. Written as DNA, the CDR3 is TGTGCCAGCAGCTTAACCGGGATAGCTTTCTACGAGCAGTACTTC.

J is TRBJ1-4 and V is TRBV19; D possibly corresponds to TRBD1 (5 bases). The CDR3 has 13 residues. The germline gives CDR1 LNHDA, CDR2 SQIVND (reference sequence). V dropped 6 bases and J dropped 8 bases, with 13 bases sitting between them. The CDR3 sequence: CASRAPSGEKLFF. The CDR3 DNA follows: TGTGCCAGTAGAGCACCCTCAGGGGAAAAACTGTTTTTT.

The CDR3 spells CASSPGLTYEQYF. The CDR3, as DNA: TGTGCCAGCAGCCCCGGGCTAACCTACGAGCAGTACTTC. This rearrangement joins TRBV6-1 to TRBJ2-7; D is undetermined. The CDR3 has 13 amino acids. Germline CDR1 MNHNS, CDR2 SASEGT. Trimming pared 6 bases from V and 2 bases from J, leaving 11 bases between.

The rearrangement joins TRBV27 to TRBJ2-1; 7 positions match TRBD2. V gave up 5 bases and J gave up 8 bases; unmatched junction bases: 18. Germline CDR1 is MNHEY and CDR2 is SMNVEV (reference sequence). The CDR3 contains 17 residues. In DNA form, the CDR3 reads TGTGCCAGCAGTCCCGCCCGTACACTAGCGATCCTCGATGAGCAGTTCTTC. Translation: CASSPARTLAILDEQFF.

The chain carries TRBV2 and TRBJ1-5, with 8 positions matching TRBD1. V dropped 8 bases and J dropped 6; count of bases not matched to a gene: 12. The V gene's germline CDR1 is SNHLY and CDR2 FYNNEI. The CDR3 loop spans 15 amino acids. The CDR3 region is CASLARQGPTQPQHF. The CDR3 DNA is TGTGCCAGCCTAGCACGACAGGGGCCTACTCAGCCCCAGCATTTT.

J is TRBJ2-7 and V is TRBV27; D uncertain. Germline V gene data show CDR1 as MNHEY and CDR2 as SMNVEV (reference sequence). Trimming left V 8 bases short and J 3 bases short, with 11 bases between. The CDR3 contains 12 residues. CDR3 in amino acids: CASFSASYEQYF. The CDR3 DNA is TGTGCCAGCTTCTCCGCGAGCTACGAGCAGTACTTC.

The chain carries TRBV5-4 and TRBJ1-4, with a possible D match to TRBD1 (5 bases). V was clipped by 3 bases and J by 5 bases, with 17 bases between them. The CDR3 contains 16 residues. Germline values: CDR1 SGHNT, CDR2 YYREEE (reference sequence). CDR3 nucleotides: TGTGCCAGCAGCTCAAACTCGGGGGATTCGAATGAAAAACTGTTTTTT. This codes for CASSSNSGDSNEKLFF.

The chain combines TRBV7-9 with TRBJ2-3; the D is unclear. The V gene's germline CDR1 is SEHNR and CDR2 FQNEAQ (reference sequence). The CDR3 sequence is 13 residues long. V was pared by 5 bases and J by 5 bases, with 11 bases between. The CDR3 region has the DNA TGTGCCAGCAGCAATAGTCTTAAAGATACGCAGTATTTT. This gives the protein CASSNSLKDTQYF.

V and J are TRBV11-2 and TRBJ2-1; 9 nucleotides agree with TRBD2. V shed 4 bases and J 3 bases; nucleotides not matched to a gene: 4. CDR1 is SGHAT, CDR2 FQNNGV, per germline. The CDR3 is 15 amino acids. The CDR3 region has the DNA TGTGCCAGCAGCTCTAGCGGGAACGGCTACAATGAGCAGTTCTTC. Protein: CASSSSGNGYNEQFF.

This chain links TRBV10-2 with TRBJ2-1, with TRBD1 identical over 9 bases. With 0 bases clipped from V and 4 bases from J, the junction kept 4 bases outside the gene matches. The CDR3 length is 16 residues. Looked up from germline, CDR1 is WSHSY and CDR2 is SAAADI. CDR3 nucleotide sequence: TGCGCCAGCAGTGAGTCCCGGGACAGGGCTTACAATGAGCAGTTCTTC. Translation gives CASSESRDRAYNEQFF.

A remark on this clone: One junction end does not reproduce the germline sequence, and a read error may be involved. V and J are TRBV7-7 and TRBJ2-5; 8 bases align to TRBD2. Germline CDR1 SSHAT, CDR2 FNYEAQ (reference sequence). This CDR3 is 16 amino acids long. The CDR3 region has the DNA TGTGCTAGCAGCTTAGGAACTAGCGGCATCCAAGAGACCCAGTACTTC. Translated: CASSLGTSGIQETQYF.

This clone has only one observation. V usage is TRBV6-5 and J usage is TRBJ1-1, with 8 nucleotides matching TRBD1. This CDR3 has 13 amino acids. Trimming cost V 4 bases and J 3 bases; bases outside gene matches: 1. Germline V CDR1 and CDR2: MNHEY, SVGAGI. As DNA, the CDR3 is TGTGCCAGCAGTTCGACAGGGGACACTGAAGCTTTCTTT. Protein sequence: CASSSTGDTEAFF.

The chain is built from TRBV7-9 and TRBJ2-1, with TRBD2 matching 8 bases. The CDR3 is made up of 15 amino acids. J lost 7 bases, V lost 5 bases, and 10 bases had no gene match. Germline CDR1 reads SEHNR; CDR2 reads FQNEAQ (reference sequence). CDR3 residues: CASSPIVGGANEQFF. CDR3 in DNA: TGTGCCAGCAGCCCAATAGTCGGGGGGGCAAATGAGCAGTTCTTC.

This sequence joins TRBV7-9 and TRBJ2-1, with 8 bases matching TRBD2. The germline V gene has CDR1 SEHNR and CDR2 FQNEAQ (reference sequence). Trimming cost V 5 bases and J 4 bases; bases outside gene matches: 13. The CDR3 has 17 residues. The CDR3 DNA follows: TGTGCCAGCAGCCAGCCGGGACTAGGAGTCCCGTACAATGAGCAGTTCTTC. It encodes CASSQPGLGVPYNEQFF.

Notes on this clone: The same CDR3 can be traced to other DNA sequences in this sample. The gene calls are TRBV28 and TRBJ2-7; D may correspond to TRBD1 or TRBD2 (5 bases each). This CDR3 has 14 residues. CDR1 is MDHEN, CDR2 SYDVKM, per germline. With 5 bases removed from V and 3 bases from J, the gap between germline ends came to 14 bases. CDR3 DNA sequence: TGTGCCAGCAGTCCCCGGGACGGACTCTACGAGCAGTACTTC. Translating gives CASSPRDGLYEQYF.

This rearrangement joins TRBV9 to TRBJ2-1; TRBD2 aligns across 8 bases. Trimming removed 0 bases from V and 2 bases from J; junction bases left unmatched: 4. The V gene's germline CDR1 is SGDLS and CDR2 YYNGEE. CDR3 length: 16 residues. This CDR3 is CASSVGAGVPYNEQFF. CDR3 bases: TGTGCCAGCAGCGTAGGAGCGGGAGTCCCCTACAATGAGCAGTTCTTC.

This chain uses TRBV9 with TRBJ1-2; D not resolved. The germline gives CDR1 SGDLS, CDR2 YYNGEE. CDR3 length equals 13 residues. V was shortened by 3 bases and J by 3 bases, with 9 bases between the two germline ends. CDR3 sequence (DNA): TGTGCCAGCAGCGGCCGAGTCGACTATGGCTACACCTTC. It yields the protein CASSGRVDYGYTF.

This chain connects TRBV9 to TRBJ2-7; D is undetermined. CDR3 length equals 13 residues. The V gene lost 0 bases and the J gene lost 4 bases, with 8 bases spanning the gap. Per germline, CDR1 SGDLS and CDR2 YYNGEE. The DNA for the CDR3 is TGTGCCAGCAGCGTAGATGGCAGGTACGAGCAGTACTTC. Residues: CASSVDGRYEQYF. Combining the CDR3 with reference TRBV9 and TRBJ2-7 gives the whole variable domain DSGVTQTPKHLITATGQRVTLRCSPRSGDLSVYWYQQSLDQGLQFLIQYYNGEERAKGNILERFSAQQFPDLHSELNLSSLELGDSALYFCASSVDGRYEQYFGPGTRLTVT.

Remarks on this clone: Other DNA sequences from this sample encode an identical CDR3 as well. The V and J genes are TRBV11-2 and TRBJ2-5; D is undetermined. The CDR3 runs to 12 residues. V lost 0 bases and J lost 5, with 4 bases in between. Germline V CDR1 and CDR2: SGHAT, FQNNGV. The CDR3 here is CASSLEGETQYF. Written as DNA, the CDR3 is TGTGCCAGCAGCTTAGAGGGGGAGACCCAGTACTTC.

The rearrangement uses TRBV9 and TRBJ1-1; tentatively, D is TRBD1 (5 bases). Germline CDR1 and CDR2: SGDLS and YYNGEE. The CDR3 spans 14 residues. Trimming took 1 base from V and 4 from J, leaving 11 bases between them. CDR3 residues: CASSVSGGVTEAFF. The CDR3 DNA reads as TGTGCCAGCAGCGTAAGTGGAGGGGTCACTGAAGCTTTCTTT.

The chain recombines TRBV30 with TRBJ2-1, with 13 positions matching TRBD2. Looked up from germline, CDR1 is GTSNPN and CDR2 is SVGIG (reference sequence). The CDR3 covers 15 residues. J gave up 6 bases and V 0 bases, and 2 bases lay outside the gene matches. CDR3 sequence reads: CAWSVGLAGANEQFF. The CDR3 bases are TGTGCCTGGAGTGTTGGACTAGCGGGGGCCAATGAGCAGTTCTTC.